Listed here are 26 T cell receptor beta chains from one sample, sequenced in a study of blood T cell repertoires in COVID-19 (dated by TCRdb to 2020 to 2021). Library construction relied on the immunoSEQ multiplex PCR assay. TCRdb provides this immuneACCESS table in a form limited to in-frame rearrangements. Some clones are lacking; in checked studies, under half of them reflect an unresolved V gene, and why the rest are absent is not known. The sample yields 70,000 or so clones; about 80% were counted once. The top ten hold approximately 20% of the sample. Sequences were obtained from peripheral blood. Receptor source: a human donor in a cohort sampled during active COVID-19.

This CDR3 is CASSIGTGGPYEQYF. The CDR3 bases are TGTGCCAGCAGCATCGGGACAGGGGGTCCCTACGAGCAGTACTTC. The chain joins TRBV7-6 to TRBJ2-7; TRBD1 agrees at 11 bases. The germline V gene encodes CDR1 SGHVS and CDR2 FNYEAQ. V shed 5 bases, J shed 2 bases, and the junction held 5 bases outside the gene matches. The CDR3 has 15 residues. Combining the CDR3 with reference TRBV7-6 and TRBJ2-7 gives the whole variable domain GAGVSQSPRYKVTKRGQDVALRCDPISGHVSLYWYRQALGQGPEFLTYFNYEAQQDKSGLPNDRFSAERPEGSISTLTIQRTEQRDSAMYRCASSIGTGGPYEQYFGPGTRLTVT.

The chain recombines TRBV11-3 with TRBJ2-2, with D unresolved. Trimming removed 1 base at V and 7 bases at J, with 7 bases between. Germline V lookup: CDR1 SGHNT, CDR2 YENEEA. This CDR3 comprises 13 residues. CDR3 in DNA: TGTGCCAGCAGCTTAGTTGCAGACGGGGAGCTGTTTTTT. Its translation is CASSLVADGELFF.

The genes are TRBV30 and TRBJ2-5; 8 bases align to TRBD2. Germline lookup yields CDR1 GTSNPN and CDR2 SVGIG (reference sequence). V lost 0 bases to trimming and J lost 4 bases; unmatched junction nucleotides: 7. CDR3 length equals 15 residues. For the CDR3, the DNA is TGTGCCTGGAGTGTAACCGGGGGGGCCGGAGAGACCCAGTACTTC. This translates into CAWSVTGGAGETQYF. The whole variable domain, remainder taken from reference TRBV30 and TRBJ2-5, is SQTIHQWPATLVQPVGSPLSLECTVEGTSNPNLYWYRQAAGRGLQLLFYSVGIGQISSEVPQNLSASRPQDRQFILSSKKLLLSDSGFYLCAWSVTGGAGETQYFGPGTRLLVL.

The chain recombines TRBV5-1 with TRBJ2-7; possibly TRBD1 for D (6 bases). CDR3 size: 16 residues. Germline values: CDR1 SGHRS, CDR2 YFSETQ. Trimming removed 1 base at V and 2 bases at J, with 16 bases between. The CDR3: CASSLNFGQYAYEQYF. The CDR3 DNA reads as TGCGCCAGCAGCTTGAACTTCGGACAGTATGCCTACGAGCAGTACTTC.

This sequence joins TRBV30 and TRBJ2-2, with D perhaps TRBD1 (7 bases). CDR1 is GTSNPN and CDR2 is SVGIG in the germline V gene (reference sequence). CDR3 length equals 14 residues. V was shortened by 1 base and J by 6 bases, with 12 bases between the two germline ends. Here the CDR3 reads CAWSDQGGSGELFF. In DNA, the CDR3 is TGTGCCTGGAGTGATCAGGGGGGATCCGGGGAGCTGTTTTTT.

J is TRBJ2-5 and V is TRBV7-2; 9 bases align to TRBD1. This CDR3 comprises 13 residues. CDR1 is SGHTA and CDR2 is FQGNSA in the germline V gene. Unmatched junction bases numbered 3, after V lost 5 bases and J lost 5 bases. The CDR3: CASSLGQGETQYF. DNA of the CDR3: TGTGCCAGCAGCCTAGGACAGGGGGAGACCCAGTACTTC.

CDR3 sequence: CASSPGGPPYEQYF. The CDR3 DNA reads as TGTGCCAGCAGCCCGGGAGGTCCACCCTACGAGCAGTACTTC. V usage is TRBV7-9 and J usage is TRBJ2-7, with TRBD2 identical over 7 bases. After removal of 5 bases from V and 2 bases from J, the junction contained 6 bases not matched to a gene. The CDR3 sequence is 14 residues long. Germline assignment: CDR1 SEHNR and CDR2 FQNEAQ (reference sequence).

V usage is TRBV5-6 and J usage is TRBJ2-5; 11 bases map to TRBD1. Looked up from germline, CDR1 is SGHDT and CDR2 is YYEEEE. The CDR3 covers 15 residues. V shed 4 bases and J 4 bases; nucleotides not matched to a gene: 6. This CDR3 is CASSMDRGLGETQYF. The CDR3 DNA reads TGTGCCAGCAGCATGGACAGGGGGCTCGGAGAGACCCAGTACTTC. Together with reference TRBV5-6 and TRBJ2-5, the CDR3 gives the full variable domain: DAGVTQSPTHLIKTRGQQVTLRCSPKSGHDTVSWYQQALGQGPQFIFQYYEEEERQRGNFPDRFSGHQFPNYSSELNVNALLLGDSALYLCASSMDRGLGETQYFGPGTRLLVL.

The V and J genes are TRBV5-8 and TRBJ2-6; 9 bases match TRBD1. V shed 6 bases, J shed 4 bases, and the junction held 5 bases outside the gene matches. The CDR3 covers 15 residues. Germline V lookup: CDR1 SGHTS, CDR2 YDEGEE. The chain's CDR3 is CASTHRGLGANVLTF. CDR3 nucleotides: TGTGCCAGCACCCACAGGGGGCTCGGGGCCAACGTCCTGACTTTC.

CDR3 in DNA: TGTGCCAGCAGCGTAGGGGAAAGGGACAGGACAAATTCACCCCTCCACTTT. This sequence encodes CASSVGERDRTNSPLHF. The chain couples TRBV9 to TRBJ1-6; TRBD1 matches at 8 bases. V lost 0 bases to trimming and J lost 7 bases; unmatched junction nucleotides: 9. Germline CDR1 reads SGDLS; CDR2 reads YYNGEE. CDR3 size: 17 residues. Complete variable domain (other parts from reference TRBV9 and TRBJ1-6): DSGVTQTPKHLITATGQRVTLRCSPRSGDLSVYWYQQSLDQGLQFLIQYYNGEERAKGNILERFSAQQFPDLHSELNLSSLELGDSALYFCASSVGERDRTNSPLHFGNGTRLTVT.

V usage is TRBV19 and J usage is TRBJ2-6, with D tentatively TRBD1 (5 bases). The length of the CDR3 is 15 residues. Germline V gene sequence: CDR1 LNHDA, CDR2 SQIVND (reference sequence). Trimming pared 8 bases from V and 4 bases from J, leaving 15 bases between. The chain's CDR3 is CASRATGSGANVLTF. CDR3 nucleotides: TGTGCCAGTCGTGCCACAGGCTCCGGGGCCAACGTCCTGACTTTC.

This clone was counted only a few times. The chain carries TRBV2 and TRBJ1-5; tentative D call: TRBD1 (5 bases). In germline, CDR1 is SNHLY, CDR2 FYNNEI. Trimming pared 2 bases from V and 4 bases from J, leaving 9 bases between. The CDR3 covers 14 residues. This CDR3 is CASSEMAGNQPQHF. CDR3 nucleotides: TGTGCCAGCAGTGAAATGGCAGGGAATCAGCCCCAGCATTTT. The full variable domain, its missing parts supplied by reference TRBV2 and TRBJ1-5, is EPEVTQTPSHQVTQMGQEVILRCVPISNHLYFYWYRQILGQKVEFLVSFYNNEISEKSEIFDDQFSVERPDGSNFTLKIRSTKLEDSAMYFCASSEMAGNQPQHFGDGTRLSIL.

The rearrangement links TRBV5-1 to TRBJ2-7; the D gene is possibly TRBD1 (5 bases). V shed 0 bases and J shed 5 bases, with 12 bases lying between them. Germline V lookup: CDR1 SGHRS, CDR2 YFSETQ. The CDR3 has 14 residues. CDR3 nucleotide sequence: TGCGCCAGCAGCTTGGCAGGGAATAGCCACGAGCAGTACTTC. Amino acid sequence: CASSLAGNSHEQYF.

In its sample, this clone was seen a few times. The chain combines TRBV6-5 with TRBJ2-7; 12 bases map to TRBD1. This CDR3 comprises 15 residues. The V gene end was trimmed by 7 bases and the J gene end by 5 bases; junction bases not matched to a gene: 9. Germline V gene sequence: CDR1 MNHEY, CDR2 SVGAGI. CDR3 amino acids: CASTVMGQGANEQYF. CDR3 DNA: TGTGCCAGCACCGTAATGGGACAGGGGGCCAACGAGCAGTACTTC.

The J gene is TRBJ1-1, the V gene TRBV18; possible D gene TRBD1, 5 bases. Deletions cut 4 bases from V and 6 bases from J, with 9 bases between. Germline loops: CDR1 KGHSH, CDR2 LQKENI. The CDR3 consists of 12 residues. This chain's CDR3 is CASSLGEAEAFF. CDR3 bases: TGTGCCAGCTCACTAGGGGAAGCTGAAGCTTTCTTT.

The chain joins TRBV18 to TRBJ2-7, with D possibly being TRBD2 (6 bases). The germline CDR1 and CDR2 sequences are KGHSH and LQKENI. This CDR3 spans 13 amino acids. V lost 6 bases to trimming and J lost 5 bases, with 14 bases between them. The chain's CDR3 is CASSQNAGNEQYF. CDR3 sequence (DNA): TGTGCCAGCTCTCAAAACGCGGGGAACGAGCAGTACTTC.

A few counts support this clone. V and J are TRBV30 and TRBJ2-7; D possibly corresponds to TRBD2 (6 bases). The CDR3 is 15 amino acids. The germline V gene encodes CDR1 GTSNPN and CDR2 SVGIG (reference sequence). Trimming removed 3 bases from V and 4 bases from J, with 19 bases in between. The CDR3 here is CAWSLWRASLYEQYF. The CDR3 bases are TGTGCCTGGAGCCTGTGGAGGGCGAGCCTTTACGAGCAGTACTTC.

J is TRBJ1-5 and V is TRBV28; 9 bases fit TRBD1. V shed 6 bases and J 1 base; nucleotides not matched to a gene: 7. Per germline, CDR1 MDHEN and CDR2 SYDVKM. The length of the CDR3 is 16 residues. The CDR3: CASRPPGQGSNQPQHF. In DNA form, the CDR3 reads TGTGCCAGCAGGCCCCCTGGACAGGGGAGCAATCAGCCCCAGCATTTT.

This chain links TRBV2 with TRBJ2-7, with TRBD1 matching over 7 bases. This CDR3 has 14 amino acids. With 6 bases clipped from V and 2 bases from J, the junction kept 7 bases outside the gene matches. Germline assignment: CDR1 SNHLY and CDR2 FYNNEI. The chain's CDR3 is CASRRDSPTYEQYF. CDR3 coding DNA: TGTGCCAGCAGGAGGGACAGTCCCACCTACGAGCAGTACTTC. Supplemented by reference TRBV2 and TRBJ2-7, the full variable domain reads EPEVTQTPSHQVTQMGQEVILRCVPISNHLYFYWYRQILGQKVEFLVSFYNNEISEKSEIFDDQFSVERPDGSNFTLKIRSTKLEDSAMYFCASRRDSPTYEQYFGPGTRLTVT.

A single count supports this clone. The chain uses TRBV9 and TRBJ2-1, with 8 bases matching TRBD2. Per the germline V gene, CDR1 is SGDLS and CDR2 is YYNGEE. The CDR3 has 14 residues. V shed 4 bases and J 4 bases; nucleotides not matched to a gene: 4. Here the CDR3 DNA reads TGTGCCAGCAGCCCGGGCGGGGGGTACAATGAGCAGTTCTTC. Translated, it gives CASSPGGGYNEQFF.

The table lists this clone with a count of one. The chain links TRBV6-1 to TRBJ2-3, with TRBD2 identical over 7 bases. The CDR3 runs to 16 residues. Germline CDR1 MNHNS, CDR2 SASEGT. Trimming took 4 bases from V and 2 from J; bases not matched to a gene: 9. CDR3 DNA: TGTGCCAGCAGTGTAGGCCTAGCGGACGCCACAGATACGCAGTATTTT. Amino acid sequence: CASSVGLADATDTQYF.

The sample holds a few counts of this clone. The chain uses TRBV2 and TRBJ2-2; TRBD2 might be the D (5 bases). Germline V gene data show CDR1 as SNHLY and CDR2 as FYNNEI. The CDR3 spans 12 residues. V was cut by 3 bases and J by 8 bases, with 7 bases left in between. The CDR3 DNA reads TGTGCCAGCAGTGAGCGGAGGGGGGAGCTGTTTTTT. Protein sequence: CASSERRGELFF.

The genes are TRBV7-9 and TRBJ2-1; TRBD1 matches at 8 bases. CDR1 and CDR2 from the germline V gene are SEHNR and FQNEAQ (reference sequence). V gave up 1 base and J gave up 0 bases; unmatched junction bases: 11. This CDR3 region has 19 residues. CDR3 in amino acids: CASSLVLQQGGNSYNEQFF. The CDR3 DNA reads TGTGCCAGCAGCTTAGTTCTTCAACAGGGGGGCAACTCCTACAATGAGCAGTTCTTC. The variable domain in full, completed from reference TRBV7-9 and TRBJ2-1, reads DTGVSQNPRHKITKRGQNVTFRCDPISEHNRLYWYRQTLGQGPEFLTYFQNEAQLEKSRLLSDRFSAERPKGSFSTLEIQRTEQGDSAMYLCASSLVLQQGGNSYNEQFFGPGTRLTVL.

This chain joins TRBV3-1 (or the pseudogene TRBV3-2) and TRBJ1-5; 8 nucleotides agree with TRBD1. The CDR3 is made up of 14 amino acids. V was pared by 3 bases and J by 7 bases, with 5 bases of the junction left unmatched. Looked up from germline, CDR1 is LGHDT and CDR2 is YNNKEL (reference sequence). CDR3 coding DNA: TGTGCCAGCAGCCAGACCCAGGGGGCGCAGCCCCAGCATTTT. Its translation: CASSQTQGAQPQHF.

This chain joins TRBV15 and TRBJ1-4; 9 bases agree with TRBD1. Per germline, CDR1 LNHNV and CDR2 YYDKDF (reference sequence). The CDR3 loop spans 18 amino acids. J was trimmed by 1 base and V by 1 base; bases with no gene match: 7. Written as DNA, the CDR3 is TGTGCCACCAGCAGAGCGCCGGGACAGGGCGTAACTAATGAAAAACTGTTTTTT. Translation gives CATSRAPGQGVTNEKLFF.

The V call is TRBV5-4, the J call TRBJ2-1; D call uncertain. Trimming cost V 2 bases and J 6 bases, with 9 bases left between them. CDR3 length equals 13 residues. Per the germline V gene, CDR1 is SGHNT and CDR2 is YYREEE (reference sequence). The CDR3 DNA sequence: TGTGCCAGCAGCTTAAGTTTGAGCAATGAGCAGTTCTTC. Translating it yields CASSLSLSNEQFF.